A selection of T cell receptor beta chains follows, all from one sample in a study of T cell changes during pregnancy in multiple sclerosis. Clones were sequenced by immunoSEQ multiplex PCR, and TCRdb holds only the in-frame ones, with some missing. This sample carries roughly 110,000 clones, roughly 89% of them seen once, and the ten largest clones take 1.5% to 2%. Here the sequenced sample was peripheral blood, taken before pregnancy. Receptor source: a female donor with multiple sclerosis, enrolled in a pregnancy study. CDR3s include the opening cysteine and the closing phenylalanine or tryptophan.

V	J	CDR3
TRBV5-4	TRBJ1-1	CASSQEAGPSNTEAFF
TRBV6-6	TRBJ2-4	CASCQSGGANIQYF
TRBV7-9	TRBJ2-2	CASSLRGVIGTGELFF
TRBV28	TRBJ2-7	CASSSTGTTYEQYF
TRBV5-1	TRBJ2-1	CASSLEAGTPYNEQFF
TRBV18	TRBJ2-1	CASSRSSTDYNEQFF
TRBV7-9	TRBJ2-3	CASSLVQGRGDTQYF
TRBV7-3	TRBJ2-7	CASSLRTGRGEQYF
TRBV6-6	TRBJ2-7	CASSYRDRGYEQYF
TRBV7-2	TRBJ2-5	CASSLERRSLYQETQYF
TRBV7-2	TRBJ2-5	CASSSPTHQETQYF
TRBV29-1	TRBJ2-7	CSVASGRGYEQYF
TRBV10-3	TRBJ1-1	CAIRTANTEAFF
TRBV11-3	TRBJ1-3	CASSLGDRANSGNTIYF
TRBV6-5	TRBJ2-5	CASSYSMGGAKTQYF
TRBV28	TRBJ2-3	CASSRGLGAGADTQYF
TRBV5-1	TRBJ2-5	CASSRRGLAGGLGETQYF
TRBV6-1	TRBJ2-6	CASSLDSSGANVLTF
TRBV9	TRBJ2-5	CASAPGGALGQETQYF
TRBV5-1	TRBJ1-4	CASSPRTATNEKLFF
TRBV5-1	TRBJ1-6	CASSTGQGKHSPLHF
TRBV7-8	TRBJ1-1	CASSLETGHRNTEAFF
TRBV2	TRBJ2-1	CASRATSGTYNEQFF
TRBV30	TRBJ2-7	CAWSVLRPRYEQYF
TRBV5-1	TRBJ2-2	CASSRRTGGIFANTGELFF
TRBV30	TRBJ2-3	CAWSLGTSGRGDTQYF
TRBV6-5	TRBJ1-6	CASSKDSTNSPLHF
TRBV7-3	TRBJ2-1	CASSLGRDNEQFF
TRBV5-4	TRBJ2-7	CASSPSASGSYEQYF
TRBV5-1	TRBJ1-1	CASSLGASFNTEAFF
TRBV28	TRBJ1-2	CASSSYYGYTF
TRBV19	TRBJ2-7	CASSIREVDEQYF
TRBV7-8	TRBJ2-7	CASSARTGRYEQYF
TRBV30	TRBJ1-2	CAWSVGGAYGYTF
TRBV20-1	TRBJ1-1	CSAILNTEAFF
TRBV7-2	TRBJ1-3	CASSLQPGNTIYF
TRBV19	TRBJ1-3	CASRPLRDRVSGNTIYF
TRBV6-4	TRBJ2-7	CASSPEGGWEQYF
TRBV2	TRBJ2-3	CASSRLASGRTDTQYF
TRBV18	TRBJ2-7	CASSPSGQGIYEQYF
TRBV15	TRBJ2-1	CATSTAGTGYNEQFF
TRBV4-1	TRBJ1-2	CASSQERSGGRGYTF
TRBV5-1	TRBJ2-7	CASSHNGGSYEQYF
TRBV6-1	TRBJ2-1	CASSEMAGGYNEQFF
TRBV7-9	TRBJ2-7	CASSGDRGRYEQYF
TRBV5-1	TRBJ2-7	CASSLETGGNYEQYF
TRBV19	TRBJ1-1	CASRPNLGQMNTEAFF
TRBV7-9	TRBJ1-6	CASSPGTGFNSPLHF
TRBV10-3	TRBJ2-2	CAISGGANTGELFF
TRBV7-9	TRBJ1-1	CASSTAGGIPEAFF